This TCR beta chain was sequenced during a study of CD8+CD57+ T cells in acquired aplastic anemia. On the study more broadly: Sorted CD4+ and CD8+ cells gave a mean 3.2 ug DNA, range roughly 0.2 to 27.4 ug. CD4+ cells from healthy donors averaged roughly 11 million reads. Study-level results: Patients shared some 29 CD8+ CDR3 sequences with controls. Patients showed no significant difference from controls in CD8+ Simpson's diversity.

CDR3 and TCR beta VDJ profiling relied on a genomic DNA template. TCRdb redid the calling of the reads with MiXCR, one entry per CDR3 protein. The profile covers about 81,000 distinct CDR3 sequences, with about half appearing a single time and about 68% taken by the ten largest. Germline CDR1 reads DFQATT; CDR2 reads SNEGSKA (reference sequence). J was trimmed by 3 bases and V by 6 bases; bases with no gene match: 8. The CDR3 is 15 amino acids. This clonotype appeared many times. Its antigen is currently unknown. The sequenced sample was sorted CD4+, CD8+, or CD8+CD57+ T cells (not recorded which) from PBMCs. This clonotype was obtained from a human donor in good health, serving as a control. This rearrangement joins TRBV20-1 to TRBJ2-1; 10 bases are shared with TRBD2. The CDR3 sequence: CSAKHSGGIYNEQFF. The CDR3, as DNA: TGCAGTGCAAAACATAGCGGGGGGATCTACAATGAGCAGTTCTTC.